The clone carrying this T cell receptor (beta chain) was seen repeatedly, ten times or more. TCRbeta library preparation incorporated unique molecular identifiers. MiXCR, applied by TCRdb to the PCR reads, yields one record per CDR3 protein. The sample carries 200,000 to 250,000 distinct CDR3 sequences, 8.2% recorded once. The germline gives CDR1 MNHEY, CDR2 SVGEGT. Trimming cost V 4 bases and J 6 bases, with 14 bases left between them. The CDR3 totals 14 residues. The data are from a study of T-cell reconstitution after alpha-beta-depleted transplantation in children. V usage is TRBV6-2 or TRBV6-3 and J usage is TRBJ2-3; D call uncertain. This specimen was PBMCs, mostly from graft donor cells, taken 180 days after TCRalphabeta/CD19-depleted stem cell transplant. The clonotype originates from a male patient younger than 18 who had a stem cell transplant for acute lymphoblastic leukemia, so the T cells may come from the graft donor. The CDR3 DNA is TGTGCCAGCAGTTTCGGGCGGTCCTTGGATACGCAGTATTTT. It specifies CASSFGRSLDTQYF.